This TCR beta chain was sequenced in a study of regulatory T cells in long-lasting Graves disease. Points from the study as a whole: Persistent disease preferred TRBV28, TRBJ1-2 and TRBJ2-5.

To make TCR beta libraries, researchers used iRepertoire HTBI primers and Arm-PCR of CDR3 regions. TCRdb re-called the multiplex PCR reads with MiXCR, one entry per CDR3 protein. The sample gives around 450,000 distinct CDR3 sequences, about 15% of which show up once; 16% is in the top ten. This clonotype was observed many times. Its target is not known. Stated time point: newly diagnosed GD, antithyroid drugs for less than 3 months. PBMCs were the source of the RNA used for TCR sequencing. Patients were from an endocrinology department in Xi'an, China. V gave up 6 bases and J gave up 2 bases, with 14 bases separating them. Germline V lookup: CDR1 MDHEN, CDR2 SYDVKM. The CDR3 is 14 residues long. The data also belong to a second study, concerning T cells in Graves' hyperthyroidism and ophthalmopathy. That work contributes: Initially, a first-round RT-PCR of the TCR CDR3 employed the HTBI primer set. Most expanded thyroid clonotypes above 0.001 also appeared in blood.

The V and J genes are TRBV28 and TRBJ2-7; D perhaps matches TRBD1 (6 bases). This TCR came from a woman under 40 with Graves disease. This sample comprised peripheral blood mononuclear cells (PBMCs), obtained at new diagnosis, from a patient treated with antithyroid drugs. CDR3 DNA sequence: TGTGCCAGCAGACTCGTGAGGGGGACCTACGAGCAGTACTTC. Its protein is CASRLVRGTYEQYF.